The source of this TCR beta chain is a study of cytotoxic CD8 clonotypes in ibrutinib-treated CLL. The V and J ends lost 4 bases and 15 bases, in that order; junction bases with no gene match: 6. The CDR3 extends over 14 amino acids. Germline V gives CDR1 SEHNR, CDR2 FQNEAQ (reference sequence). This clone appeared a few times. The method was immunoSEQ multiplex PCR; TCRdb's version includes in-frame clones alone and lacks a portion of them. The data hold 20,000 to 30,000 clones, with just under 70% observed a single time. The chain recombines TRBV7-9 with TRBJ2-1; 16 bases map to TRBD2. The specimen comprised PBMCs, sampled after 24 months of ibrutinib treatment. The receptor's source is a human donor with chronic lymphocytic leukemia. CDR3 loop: CASSSGTSGGALFF. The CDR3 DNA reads TGTGCCAGCAGCTCCGGGACTAGCGGGGGGGCTTTGTTCTTC.